These 8 T cell receptor beta chains originate from one sample sequenced in a study of PD-1 blockade in classical Hodgkin lymphoma. Assay: immunoSEQ multiplex PCR; the TCRdb copy retains only in-frame clones and omits some. The sample has tens of thousands of clones, 86% seen once; the top ten hold around 2.3%. Following autologous stem cell transplantation, relapse occurred in every patient, and exposure to brentuximab vedotin varied. The source material was peripheral blood mononuclear cells (PBMCs), sampled at baseline. The receptors stem from a human donor with classical Hodgkin lymphoma.

J is TRBJ1-5 and V is TRBV5-3; possible D gene TRBD1, 6 bases. TRBV5-3 belongs to the ORF category, with a function that is uncertain. There are 13 residues in the CDR3. The germline V and J ends were trimmed by 4 bases and 5 bases, with 10 bases remaining between them. This CDR3 reads CARSPRGHQPQHF. The CDR3 DNA is TGTGCCAGAAGCCCCAGGGGCCATCAGCCCCAGCATTTT.

The chain carries TRBV21-1 and TRBJ1-1; the table's D call TRBD1 went unverified against the DNA. TRBV21-1 is a pseudogene locus. The CDR3 length is 13 residues. CDR3 sequence reads: CASSRGQNTEAFF. The CDR3 coding sequence is TGTGCCAGCAGCAGAGGACAGAACACTGAAGCTTTCTTT.

The V gene is TRBV4-3, the J gene TRBJ1-1; D ambiguous. The CDR3 is made up of 16 amino acids. Germline lookup yields CDR1 LGHNA and CDR2 YSLEER. V was clipped by 0 bases and J by 5 bases, with 16 bases between them. CDR3 in amino acids: CASSQEEVGIGTEAFF. CDR3 bases: TGCGCCAGCAGCCAAGAGGAGGTGGGGATTGGTACTGAAGCTTTCTTT.

The CDR3 DNA reads as TGTGCCAGCAGGAGACTAGCGGGGGACACCGGGGAGCTGTTTTTT. Translated: CASRRLAGDTGELFF. The V gene is TRBV6-1, the J gene TRBJ2-2, with 12 nucleotides matching TRBD2. With V trimmed by 6 bases and J by 3 bases, 2 bases remained unmatched. From germline, CDR1 is MNHNS and CDR2 SASEGT. The CDR3 is made up of 15 amino acids.

The chain links TRBV7-9 to TRBJ1-3; 7 bases match TRBD1. The ends lost 3 bases at V and 0 bases at J; junction bases unmatched: 14. Germline V gene data show CDR1 as SEHNR and CDR2 as FQNEAQ (reference sequence). This CDR3 has 19 amino acids. CDR3 amino acids: CASSFNLRGGQSSGNTIYF. CDR3 DNA: TGTGCCAGCAGCTTCAATCTTCGCGGGGGACAGAGCTCTGGAAACACCATATATTTT.

The chain employs TRBV5-1 and TRBJ2-7; 9 bases map to TRBD1. This CDR3 region has 14 residues. CDR1 is SGHRS and CDR2 is YFSETQ in the germline V gene. Losses at the gene ends were 4 bases for V and 6 bases for J; bases not matched to a gene: 8. CDR3 in amino acids: CASSRTGVGGEQYF. The CDR3, as DNA: TGCGCCAGCAGCCGGACAGGGGTGGGCGGCGAGCAGTACTTC.

The gene calls are TRBV5-6 and TRBJ1-5; a weak D match, TRBD1 (5 bases). Trimming pared 1 base from V and 0 bases from J, leaving 8 bases between. Germline V gene sequence: CDR1 SGHDT, CDR2 YYEEEE. This CDR3 comprises 15 residues. CDR3: CASSLWGNSNQPQHF. As DNA, the CDR3 is TGTGCCAGCAGCTTGTGGGGGAATAGCAATCAGCCCCAGCATTTT.

V usage is TRBV5-1 and J usage is TRBJ2-7; no reliable D call. CDR1 is SGHRS and CDR2 is YFSETQ in the germline V gene. This CDR3 is 14 amino acids long. V was cut by 1 base and J by 5 bases, with 13 bases left in between. CDR3 DNA sequence: TGCGCCAGCAGCTTGCAAGGAGCTCGCGACGAGCAGTACTTC. Translated: CASSLQGARDEQYF.